This T cell receptor beta chain was sequenced for a study of cytomegalovirus exposure and HLA in healthy donors. The study, taken as a whole, reports: The dataset shows that most TCR sequences were rare, while some public TCRs occurred in many donors. In a later analysis, TCR beta V- and J-gene trimming was associated with a missense DCLRE1C variant.

On this clone: Its specificity is unknown.

The PCR was carried out with 60 Vbeta primers and 13 Jbeta primers. TCRdb keeps only in-frame clones here, not all; method: immunoSEQ multiplex PCR. The sample consists of 220,000 or so clones, around four fifths of them appearing once. The origin of this receptor is a male donor in good health and CMV-seronegative. Sequencing was performed on PBMCs.

The CDR3 nucleotides read TGTGCCAGCATCTCCGGTACTACTACGGGACTCTCGAGCTCCTACGAGCAGTACTTC. As protein: CASISGTTTGLSSSYEQYF. The genes are TRBV28 and TRBJ2-7; weak D call: TRBD2 (6 bases). This CDR3 comprises 19 residues. The V end lost 7 bases, the J end lost 0 bases, and 28 bases lay between the germline ends. Per germline, CDR1 MDHEN and CDR2 SYDVKM.